The 3 T cell receptor beta chains given below trace back to one sample, sequenced in a study of blood T cell repertoires in COVID-19. Method: immunoSEQ multiplex PCR; TCRdb's copy keeps in-frame clones and lacks some. The profile shows roughly 100,000 clones, more than 80% of them singletons. The sample taken for sequencing was peripheral blood. The receptors shown here come from an elderly woman with acute or convalescent COVID-19.

This clone has just a few counts. This chain connects TRBV7-2 to TRBJ1-6; D call uncertain. Per germline, CDR1 SGHTA and CDR2 FQGNSA. Trimming left V 4 bases short and J 9 bases short, with 13 bases between. CDR3 length: 14 residues. The DNA for the CDR3 is TGTGCCAGCAGCTGGACCGGGGTTGCTTCACCCCTCCACTTT. Its protein product is CASSWTGVASPLHF.

The V call is TRBV27, the J call TRBJ2-7, with 7 bases matching TRBD1. The CDR3 runs 15 residues. Germline-derived CDR1 and CDR2 are MNHEY and SMNVEV (reference sequence). Trimming took 2 bases from V and 3 from J; bases not matched to a gene: 7. The CDR3 DNA reads TGTGCCAGCAGTTTAAGAGGGACAGCAGGCTACGAGCAGTACTTC. It yields the protein CASSLRGTAGYEQYF.

This clone was found once. The chain carries TRBV29-1 and TRBJ1-2; 7 positions agree with TRBD1. The germline CDR1 and CDR2 sequences are SQVTM and ANQGSEA. With 4 bases clipped from V and 8 bases from J, the junction kept 10 bases outside the gene matches. The CDR3 is 13 amino acids. The CDR3 here is CSVVDRVERGYTF. In DNA, the CDR3 is TGCAGCGTTGTTGACAGGGTGGAACGCGGCTACACCTTC.